This T cell receptor beta chain was sequenced for a study of OX40 agonist ivuxolimab in advanced cancers. Study at large: Each dose-escalation patient presented with hepatocellular carcinoma, melanoma, renal cell or head and neck cancer. Age averaged around 60 years (range roughly 23 to 79), and more than 80% were male.

The method was immunoSEQ multiplex PCR; TCRdb's version includes in-frame clones alone and lacks a portion of them. This table has tens of thousands of clones, around 84% appearing once. The CDR3 has 16 residues. Losses at the gene ends were 5 bases for V and 1 base for J; bases not matched to a gene: 8. Germline CDR1 and CDR2: MDHEN and SYDVKM. As regards this clone: The antigen is not known.

Study results and caveats: Low normalized clonal expansion also occurred in some nonresponding patients. Expanded clones tended on average to be more numerous among CD8+ T cells than CD4+.

Sample: CD4+ or CD8+ T cells sorted from blood, taken in a trial of the OX40 agonist ivuxolimab. The rearrangement uses TRBV28 and TRBJ2-1; 7 bases fit TRBD1. This clonotype was sampled from an adult with an advanced solid tumor such as melanoma, head and neck, liver or kidney cancer. This CDR3 is CASSLYGTASYNEQFF. The CDR3 bases are TGTGCCAGCAGTCTATACGGGACAGCGTCCTACAATGAGCAGTTCTTC.